These 21 T cell receptor beta chains were all obtained from the same sample, sequenced in a study of cytomegalovirus exposure and HLA in healthy donors. Assay: immunoSEQ multiplex PCR; the TCRdb copy retains only in-frame clones and omits some. This repertoire shows roughly 110,000 clones, about 87% found once; its top ten account for around 1.7%. What was sequenced was PBMCs. These receptors all stem from a woman younger than 30 in good health and CMV-seropositive.

V usage is TRBV5-4 and J usage is TRBJ2-1, with 8 bases fitting TRBD2. This CDR3 has 15 residues. V dropped 4 bases and J dropped 2; count of bases not matched to a gene: 5. Germline V gives CDR1 SGHNT, CDR2 YYREEE (reference sequence). DNA for the CDR3: TGTGCCAGCAGCCGTGCGGGGGGCCCCTACAATGAGCAGTTCTTC. Protein: CASSRAGGPYNEQFF.

V is TRBV25-1 and J is TRBJ1-5, with TRBD1 as a possible D gene (6 bases). Looked up from germline, CDR1 is MGHDK and CDR2 is SYGVNS. This CDR3 is 16 amino acids long. Trimming left V 3 bases short and J 0 bases short, with 12 bases between. For the CDR3, the DNA is TGTGCCAGCAGTGAGTCGGGACACAATAGCAATCAGCCCCAGCATTTT. Its translation: CASSESGHNSNQPQHF.

The CDR3 nucleotides read TGTGCCAGCTCACCATTACAAGGGGATTTGAAAGAAAAACTGTTTTTT. Protein sequence: CASSPLQGDLKEKLFF. The chain links TRBV18 to TRBJ1-4, with D maybe TRBD1 (5 bases). Germline values: CDR1 KGHSH, CDR2 LQKENI. This CDR3 comprises 16 residues. The ends were cut back, 2 bases at V and 8 bases at J, with 18 bases in the middle. Using reference TRBV18 and TRBJ1-4 for the parts outside the CDR3, the full variable domain is NAGVMQNPRHLVRRRGQEARLRCSPMKGHSHVYWYRQLPEEGLKFMVYLQKENIIDESGMPKERFSAEFPKEGPSILRIQQVVRGDSAAYFCASSPLQGDLKEKLFFGSGTQLSVL.

The chain is built from TRBV6-5 and TRBJ1-3, with 10 bases aligning to TRBD1. Germline V gene lookup returns CDR1 MNHEY and CDR2 SVGAGI. The CDR3 spans 14 residues. With 6 bases clipped from V and 3 bases from J, the junction kept 2 bases outside the gene matches. DNA of the CDR3: TGTGCCAGCAGAAGGGACAGGGGTGGAAACACCATATATTTT. The encoded protein is CASRRDRGGNTIYF.

This clone appeared a few times. This chain joins TRBV28 and TRBJ2-1; TRBD1 might be the D (6 bases). The ends were cut back, 5 bases at V and 4 bases at J, with 18 bases in the middle. CDR1 and CDR2 (germline): MDHEN, SYDVKM. The CDR3 contains 16 residues. The CDR3 loop reads CASSPSGTRKYNEQFF. The CDR3 coding sequence is TGTGCCAGCAGTCCCTCCGGGACAAGGAAATACAATGAGCAGTTCTTC.

The chain recombines TRBV28 with TRBJ2-2, with TRBD2 matching over 10 bases. The germline CDR1 and CDR2 sequences are MDHEN and SYDVKM. Trimming took 6 bases from V and 5 from J; bases not matched to a gene: 6. CDR3 length: 15 amino acids. The CDR3 loop reads CASRSGGARTGELFF. The CDR3 DNA follows: TGTGCCAGCAGGAGCGGGGGGGCCCGGACCGGGGAGCTGTTTTTT.

This clone was seen only once. V gene TRBV10-2 combines with J gene TRBJ2-7, with TRBD2 matching 14 bases. The CDR3 runs 14 residues. Germline loops: CDR1 WSHSY, CDR2 SAAADI. V was pared by 8 bases and J by 7 bases, with 7 bases of the junction left unmatched. For the CDR3, the DNA is TGCGCCAGCGCCCCGGGACTAGCGGGGGTTGAGCAGTACGTC. Encoded protein: CASAPGLAGVEQYV.

The CDR3 sequence: CASSYRGRPGETQYF. The DNA for the CDR3 is TGTGCCAGCAGCTACAGGGGGAGGCCGGGAGAGACCCAGTACTTC. The rearrangement links TRBV28 to TRBJ2-5, with 8 nucleotides matching TRBD1. V gave up 6 bases and J gave up 4 bases; unmatched junction bases: 10. The CDR3 has 15 amino acids. Germline loops: CDR1 MDHEN, CDR2 SYDVKM.

In its sample, this clone is medium-sized. This chain connects TRBV6-1 to TRBJ1-1; D remains ambiguous. This CDR3 region has 15 residues. Trimming took off 6 bases at V and 0 bases at J, with 14 bases between the two ends. Germline V gene sequence: CDR1 MNHNS, CDR2 SASEGT. The CDR3 DNA reads as TGTGCCAGCAGACAATCCCCTTTGCTGAACACTGAAGCTTTCTTT. Translated, it gives CASRQSPLLNTEAFF.

V and J are TRBV15 and TRBJ2-3, with 11 nucleotides matching TRBD1. This CDR3 contains 16 residues. V lost 0 bases to trimming and J lost 6 bases; unmatched junction nucleotides: 5. CDR1 is LNHNV and CDR2 is YYDKDF in the germline V gene (reference sequence). This CDR3 reads CATSRDPGTGGDTQYF. The CDR3 region has the DNA TGTGCCACCAGCAGAGATCCCGGGACAGGGGGTGATACGCAGTATTTT.

The chain combines TRBV28 with TRBJ2-7; 8 nucleotides line up with TRBD1. Per the germline V gene, CDR1 is MDHEN and CDR2 is SYDVKM. This CDR3 is 14 amino acids long. With 3 bases clipped from V and 2 bases from J, the junction kept 3 bases outside the gene matches. CDR3 DNA: TGTGCCAGCAGTTTTCGGACAGGGCCCTACGAGCAGTACGTC. Translation gives CASSFRTGPYEQYV.

The chain is built from TRBV7-2 and TRBJ2-1, with 8 bases matching TRBD1. This CDR3 contains 18 residues. The J segment lost 4 bases and the V segment lost 0 bases, leaving 11 bases of the junction unmatched. CDR1 and CDR2 (germline): SGHTA, FQGNSA. Written as DNA, the CDR3 is TGTGCCAGCAGCTTAGCAGGGGGAACAGGGGGAGGTTACAATGAGCAGTTCTTC. This codes for CASSLAGGTGGGYNEQFF.

The chain joins TRBV28 to TRBJ1-1; no firm D call. Germline values: CDR1 MDHEN, CDR2 SYDVKM. Trimming took 1 base from V and 4 from J, leaving 10 bases between them. This CDR3 is built from 14 residues. CDR3 DNA sequence: TGTGCCAGCAGTTTATTGTTGGAGCGCACTGAAGCTTTCTTT. Translated: CASSLLLERTEAFF.

V is TRBV29-1 and J is TRBJ2-3; 8 nucleotides line up with TRBD2. CDR1 and CDR2 from the germline V gene are SQVTM and ANQGSEA. The trim removed 6 bases at V and 4 bases at J, leaving 3 bases unmatched. The CDR3 spans 12 residues. CDR3 nucleotide sequence: TGCAGCGTCCCGGGACTAGCAGATACGCAGTATTTT. It encodes CSVPGLADTQYF.

This chain links TRBV5-6 with TRBJ1-4; 7 nucleotides agree with TRBD1. Per germline, CDR1 SGHDT and CDR2 YYEEEE. The CDR3 contains 17 residues. V shed 4 bases, J shed 1 base, and the junction held 10 bases outside the gene matches. CDR3 sequence (DNA): TGTGCCAGCAGCCATAATGCAGGGGGAAAAACTAATGAAAAACTGTTTTTT. The encoded protein is CASSHNAGGKTNEKLFF.

The rearrangement joins TRBV19 to TRBJ1-4; unclear D gene. Germline CDR1 reads LNHDA; CDR2 reads SQIVND (reference sequence). This CDR3 spans 16 amino acids. V lost 0 bases and J lost 5, with 13 bases in between. CDR3 in amino acids: CASSIDGGGLNEKLFF. The DNA of the CDR3 is TGTGCCAGTAGTATAGATGGTGGAGGCTTGAATGAAAAACTGTTTTTT.

J is TRBJ1-5 and V is TRBV28, with TRBD1 identical over 8 bases. The V gene's germline CDR1 is MDHEN and CDR2 SYDVKM. The CDR3 consists of 14 residues. The J segment lost 6 bases and the V segment lost 3 bases, leaving 4 bases of the junction unmatched. CDR3 sequence reads: CASSFRGHGQPQHF. DNA of the CDR3: TGTGCCAGCAGTTTCAGGGGGCATGGTCAGCCCCAGCATTTT.

The J gene is TRBJ2-5, the V gene TRBV19, with D possibly matching TRBD1 (6 bases). The V end lost 1 base, the J end lost 2 bases, and 11 bases lay between the germline ends. The germline gives CDR1 LNHDA, CDR2 SQIVND (reference sequence). The CDR3 length is 15 residues. For the CDR3, the DNA is TGTGCCAGTAGTATAGCCAAGGACAGACAAGAGACCCAGTACTTC. Translated, it gives CASSIAKDRQETQYF.

The chain joins TRBV5-4 to TRBJ2-2; D might be TRBD2 (5 bases). Germline V lookup: CDR1 SGHNT, CDR2 YYREEE (reference sequence). The CDR3 is 16 residues long. V lost 2 bases and J lost 0, with 11 bases in between. CDR3 coding DNA: TGTGCCAGCAGCTTTGGAGGAACCGCGAACACCGGGGAGCTGTTTTTT. Translation gives CASSFGGTANTGELFF.

V gene TRBV6-1 combines with J gene TRBJ1-4; weak D call: TRBD1 (5 bases). The V gene's germline CDR1 is MNHNS and CDR2 SASEGT. This CDR3 is built from 14 residues. Trimming took 4 bases from V and 7 from J, leaving 13 bases between them. CDR3 sequence: CASSVTGGVEKLFF. The CDR3 DNA reads TGTGCCAGCAGTGTTACAGGAGGGGTTGAAAAACTGTTTTTT.

The chain recombines TRBV9 with TRBJ1-1; weak D call: TRBD1 (5 bases). The V gene's germline CDR1 is SGDLS and CDR2 YYNGEE. The CDR3 loop spans 14 amino acids. With 0 bases removed from V and 2 bases from J, the gap between germline ends came to 8 bases. CDR3 region: CASSVEGVNTEAFF. CDR3 nucleotides: TGTGCCAGCAGCGTAGAAGGGGTCAACACTGAAGCTTTCTTT.